The 25 T cell receptor beta chains reported below all come from one sample, sequenced in a study of control samples from healthy donors and cancer patients. TCRdb's copy holds only in-frame clones and misses some; the assay was immunoSEQ multiplex PCR. The table includes about 20,000 clones, 85% to 90% detected once. The sequencing input was PBMCs. All receptors derive from a man in his sixties with head and neck cancer.

The chain recombines TRBV6-6 with TRBJ2-5; TRBD1 is a possible D gene (6 bases). With 6 bases removed from V and 5 bases from J, the gap between germline ends came to 10 bases. The CDR3 loop spans 12 amino acids. CDR1 MNHNY and CDR2 SVGAGI come from the germline V gene (reference sequence). CDR3 nucleotide sequence: TGTGCCAGCAGGCAGGGGTGGGAGACCCAGTACTTC. Its translation is CASRQGWETQYF.

The J gene is TRBJ1-1, the V gene TRBV5-5, with 7 bases fitting TRBD1. V shed 1 base, J shed 4 bases, and the junction held 4 bases outside the gene matches. The CDR3 sequence is 14 residues long. Germline V gene lookup returns CDR1 SGHKS and CDR2 YYEKEE (reference sequence). CDR3 coding DNA: TGTGCCAGCAGCTTGAAGTCAGGGGGCACTGAAGCTTTCTTT. It yields the protein CASSLKSGGTEAFF.

This clone has only one observation. The chain carries TRBV2 and TRBJ2-5, with D hard to call. Trimming shortened V by 4 bases and J by 3 bases, and 9 bases separated the two germline ends. From germline, CDR1 is SNHLY and CDR2 FYNNEI. The CDR3 length is 13 residues. This chain's CDR3 is CASSGATEETQYF. Written as DNA, the CDR3 is TGTGCCAGCAGTGGGGCTACCGAAGAGACCCAGTACTTC.

This chain joins TRBV12-3 or TRBV12-4 and TRBJ2-1, with 9 bases that match TRBD2. V shed 6 bases and J 7 bases; nucleotides not matched to a gene: 4. CDR3 length: 13 amino acids. This CDR3 is CASSRLAANEQFF. For the CDR3, the DNA is TGTGCCAGCAGCCGACTAGCGGCTAATGAGCAGTTCTTC.

This chain connects TRBV6-5 to TRBJ2-7, with D perhaps TRBD1 or TRBD2 (5 bases each). The germline V gene has CDR1 MNHEY and CDR2 SVGAGI. This CDR3 is built from 12 residues. Trimming pared 7 bases from V and 1 base from J, leaving 8 bases between. The CDR3, as DNA: TGTGCCAGCACGAGGGGTTCCTACGAGCAGTACTTC. Residues: CASTRGSYEQYF.

The chain carries TRBV18 and TRBJ1-4; 8 bases match TRBD1. Germline CDR1 KGHSH, CDR2 LQKENI. The V and J ends lost 3 bases and 5 bases, in that order; junction bases with no gene match: 2. The CDR3 is 14 residues long. Here the CDR3 reads CASSPGQANEKLFF. The CDR3 DNA is TGTGCCAGCTCACCGGGACAGGCAAATGAAAAACTGTTTTTT.

This chain connects TRBV6-6 to TRBJ1-1; D unclear. Germline V gene lookup returns CDR1 MNHNY and CDR2 SVGAGI (reference sequence). This CDR3 spans 13 amino acids. V dropped 6 bases and J dropped 2 bases, with 10 bases sitting between them. In DNA form, the CDR3 reads TGTGCCAGCAGATCTTCAGGTAACACTGAAGCTTTCTTT. This translates into CASRSSGNTEAFF.

The V call is TRBV12-5, the J call TRBJ1-2; D possibly corresponds to TRBD1 (5 bases). This CDR3 is 15 amino acids long. The V end lost 2 bases, the J end lost 6 bases, and 16 bases lay between the germline ends. Germline values: CDR1 LGHNT, CDR2 FRNRAP. CDR3 sequence reads: CASGLSPGERNGYTF. The CDR3 bases are TGTGCTAGTGGTTTGTCCCCGGGGGAAAGGAATGGCTACACCTTC.

The chain joins TRBV7-2 to TRBJ2-7, with 10 bases identical to TRBD2. The CDR3 consists of 14 residues. CDR1 and CDR2 from the germline V gene are SGHTA and FQGNSA. V dropped 5 bases and J dropped 3; count of bases not matched to a gene: 4. CDR3 sequence: CASSRTSGNYEQYF. The DNA for the CDR3 is TGTGCCAGCAGCCGGACTAGCGGAAACTACGAGCAGTACTTC.

This chain uses TRBV12-3 or TRBV12-4 with TRBJ1-1; 10 bases are a match to TRBD1. J was trimmed by 4 bases and V by 7 bases; bases with no gene match: 3. This CDR3 comprises 13 residues. CDR3 sequence reads: CASTGQGGTEAFF. CDR3 nucleotides: TGTGCCAGCACCGGACAGGGGGGCACTGAAGCTTTCTTT.

The V call is TRBV5-1, the J call TRBJ1-1, with a possible D match to TRBD1 (5 bases). The CDR3 runs 16 residues. V lost 3 bases, J lost 3 bases, and 18 bases lay in between. The germline CDR1 and CDR2 sequences are SGHRS and YFSETQ. The CDR3 DNA follows: TGCGCCAGCAGCTCAAAGGGGCTCCCCCAGGACACTGAAGCTTTCTTT. As protein: CASSSKGLPQDTEAFF. The full variable domain, completed using reference TRBV5-1 and TRBJ1-1, is KAGVTQTPRYLIKTRGQQVTLSCSPISGHRSVSWYQQTPGQGLQFLFEYFSETQRNKGNFPGRFSGRQFSNSRSEMNVSTLELGDSALYLCASSSKGLPQDTEAFFGQGTRLTVV.

This chain links TRBV6-5 with TRBJ1-1; 7 nucleotides agree with TRBD1. This CDR3 is 15 amino acids long. From germline, CDR1 is MNHEY and CDR2 SVGAGI. V dropped 3 bases and J dropped 1; count of bases not matched to a gene: 5. The CDR3 nucleotides read TGTGCCAGCAGTTATCAGGGGGGAACGAACACTGAAGCTTTCTTT. It is translated as CASSYQGGTNTEAFF.

The rearrangement uses TRBV7-2 and TRBJ2-2; either TRBD1 or TRBD2 may fit D (6 bases each). Trimming stripped 4 bases from V and 5 bases from J, with 8 bases between. The CDR3 has 13 residues. Germline CDR1 is SGHTA and CDR2 is FQGNSA. CDR3 sequence (DNA): TGTGCCAGCAGCTGGAGGGGGACCGGGGAGCTGTTTTTT. The encoded protein is CASSWRGTGELFF.

V usage is TRBV4-2 and J usage is TRBJ1-2; D remains unclear. Trimming removed 0 bases at V and 0 bases at J, with 8 bases between. In germline, CDR1 is LGHNA, CDR2 YNFKEQ. The CDR3 runs 15 residues. CDR3 in amino acids: CASSQDLLANYGYTF. In nucleotides, the CDR3 is TGTGCCAGCAGCCAAGACTTATTGGCTAACTATGGCTACACCTTC.

The chain uses TRBV5-1 and TRBJ2-3, with 8 bases identical to TRBD2. V was pared by 6 bases and J by 6 bases, with 18 bases of the junction left unmatched. This CDR3 is built from 17 residues. CDR1 and CDR2 (germline): SGHRS, YFSETQ. CDR3 loop: CASKSSLAANAGDTQYF. CDR3 coding DNA: TGCGCCAGCAAGTCGTCACTAGCGGCCAACGCAGGGGATACGCAGTATTTT.

J is TRBJ2-7 and V is TRBV19, with unresolved D. This CDR3 has 13 residues. Germline CDR1 and CDR2: LNHDA and SQIVND (reference sequence). V was clipped by 3 bases and J by 4 bases, with 10 bases between them. CDR3 amino acids: CASSMAGRYEQYF. The CDR3, as DNA: TGTGCCAGTAGTATGGCTGGGCGGTACGAGCAGTACTTC. The complete variable domain, with remaining parts taken from reference TRBV19 and TRBJ2-7, reads DGGITQSPKYLFRKEGQNVTLSCEQNLNHDAMYWYRQDPGQGLRLIYYSQIVNDFQKGDIAEGYSVSREKKESFPLTVTSAQKNPTAFYLCASSMAGRYEQYFGPGTRLTVT.

The rearrangement uses TRBV19 and TRBJ2-3; TRBD1 might be the D (6 bases). The germline V gene has CDR1 LNHDA and CDR2 SQIVND (reference sequence). CDR3 size: 14 residues. V was trimmed by 4 bases and J by 5 bases, leaving 13 bases between them. The chain's CDR3 is CASSKGDVVDTQYF. The CDR3 region has the DNA TGTGCCAGTAGTAAGGGGGATGTGGTAGATACGCAGTATTTT.

This rearrangement joins TRBV28 to TRBJ2-7; 8 bases agree with TRBD1. The V segment lost 7 bases and the J segment 6 bases; nucleotides outside the gene matches: 14. The germline CDR1 and CDR2 sequences are MDHEN and SYDVKM. CDR3 size: 15 residues. CDR3 sequence (DNA): TGTGCCAGCACCCGGGCAGGGGGCGCCCGGGGCGAGCAGTACTTC. Protein sequence: CASTRAGGARGEQYF.

This clone was detected only once. The chain carries TRBV5-1 and TRBJ1-1; 8 nucleotides match TRBD1. The CDR3 extends over 16 amino acids. J lost 2 bases, V lost 3 bases, and 9 bases had no gene match. CDR1 and CDR2 from the germline V gene are SGHRS and YFSETQ. CDR3 amino acids: CASSSTGGVANTEAFF. DNA for the CDR3: TGCGCCAGCAGCTCCACAGGGGGGGTAGCAAACACTGAAGCTTTCTTT. The full variable domain, its missing parts supplied by reference TRBV5-1 and TRBJ1-1, is KAGVTQTPRYLIKTRGQQVTLSCSPISGHRSVSWYQQTPGQGLQFLFEYFSETQRNKGNFPGRFSGRQFSNSRSEMNVSTLELGDSALYLCASSSTGGVANTEAFFGQGTRLTVV.

The chain joins TRBV5-4 to TRBJ2-5, with TRBD1 identical over 8 bases. The CDR3 spans 13 residues. After removal of 2 bases from V and 5 bases from J, the junction contained 2 bases not matched to a gene. Germline CDR1 SGHNT, CDR2 YYREEE (reference sequence). The CDR3, as DNA: TGTGCCAGCAGCTTCACAGGGGGGGAGACCCAGTACTTC. It translates to CASSFTGGETQYF.

The chain joins TRBV3-1 (or the pseudogene TRBV3-2) to TRBJ1-2; D gene uncertain. The CDR3 contains 11 residues. Germline CDR1 LGHDT, CDR2 YNNKEL (reference sequence). With 3 bases removed from V and 7 bases from J, the gap between germline ends came to 6 bases. CDR3 residues: CASSHGGGYTF. In nucleotides, the CDR3 is TGTGCCAGCAGCCATGGAGGTGGCTACACCTTC.

The chain has TRBV7-2 and TRBJ1-1, with D perhaps TRBD1 (6 bases). The CDR3 runs to 15 residues. CDR1 and CDR2 (germline): SGHTA, FQGNSA. V gave up 0 bases and J gave up 5 bases, with 13 bases separating them. The CDR3 DNA follows: TGTGCCAGCAGCTTAGCGCGGCAGGGGACGACTGAAGCTTTCTTT. It codes for CASSLARQGTTEAFF.

CDR3 bases: TGCGCCAGCAGCTCGGGGGATACGCAGTATTTT. This encodes CASSSGDTQYF. The V and J genes are TRBV5-1 and TRBJ2-3; a weak D match, TRBD2 (5 bases). Trimming shortened V by 3 bases and J by 6 bases, and 5 bases separated the two germline ends. The CDR3 sequence is 11 residues long. Germline CDR1 is SGHRS and CDR2 is YFSETQ.

This clone was found once. The genes are TRBV5-6 and TRBJ2-7; D may be TRBD1 (5 bases). The germline gives CDR1 SGHDT, CDR2 YYEEEE. Trimming pared 3 bases from V and 1 base from J, leaving 14 bases between. The length of the CDR3 is 15 residues. For the CDR3, the DNA is TGTGCCAGCAGCTACTCCCCAGGGAAATCCTACGAGCAGTACTTC. Its protein product is CASSYSPGKSYEQYF.

The chain combines TRBV25-1 with TRBJ2-2; no clear D. The CDR3 covers 12 residues. The germline V gene has CDR1 MGHDK and CDR2 SYGVNS. Trimming stripped 7 bases from V and 1 base from J, with 4 bases between. As DNA, the CDR3 is TGTGCCAGCATCGAGAACACCGGGGAGCTGTTTTTT. The encoded protein is CASIENTGELFF.